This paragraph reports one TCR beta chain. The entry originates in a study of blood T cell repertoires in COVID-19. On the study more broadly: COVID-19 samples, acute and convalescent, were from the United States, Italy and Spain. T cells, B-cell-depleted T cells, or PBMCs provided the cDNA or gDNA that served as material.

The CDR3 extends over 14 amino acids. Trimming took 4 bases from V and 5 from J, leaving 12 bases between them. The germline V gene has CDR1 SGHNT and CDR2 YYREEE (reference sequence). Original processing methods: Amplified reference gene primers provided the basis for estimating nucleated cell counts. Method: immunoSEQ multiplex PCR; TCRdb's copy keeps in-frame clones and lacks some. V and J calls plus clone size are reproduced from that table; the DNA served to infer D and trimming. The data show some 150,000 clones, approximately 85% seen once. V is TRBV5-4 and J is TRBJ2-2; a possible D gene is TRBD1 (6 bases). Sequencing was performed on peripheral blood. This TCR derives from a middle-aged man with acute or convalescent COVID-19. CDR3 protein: CASSPGQSTGELFF. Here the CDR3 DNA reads TGTGCCAGCAGCCCCGGACAGTCGACCGGGGAGCTGTTTTTT.